This T cell receptor beta chain derives from a study of read filtering for tumor transcriptome and immune sequencing. Overall study context: Among patients, 17 to 20 were male and some 15 female, aged about 47 to 80 (mean about 66).

Sampling of bone marrow took place during active disease in every patient. Ten or more counts support this clonotype. Antigen: not known. Findings and limits, study-wide: The sorted CD138-negative fraction was a mixed bone marrow immune population, not purified T cells.

V gave up 4 bases and J gave up 1 base, with 8 bases separating them. This CDR3 contains 13 residues. Germline values: CDR1 SGHTS, CDR2 YDEGEE. This library used around 400 ng RNA and molecular barcoded adaptors spanning alpha/delta and beta/gamma chains. TCRdb re-analysed the reads in MiXCR, keeping a single row per CDR3 protein. In the table there are about 57,000 distinct CDR3 sequences, roughly 20% of which are singletons. Sequenced sample: a population of CD138-negative cells sorted from bone marrow. The receptor was isolated from a donor at least 40 years old with multiple myeloma. The chain recombines TRBV5-8 with TRBJ2-5, with D tentatively TRBD1 (5 bases). In DNA form, the CDR3 reads TGTGCCAGCAGCCTGGGGCTCCAAGAGACCCAGTACTTC. Translated, it gives CASSLGLQETQYF.